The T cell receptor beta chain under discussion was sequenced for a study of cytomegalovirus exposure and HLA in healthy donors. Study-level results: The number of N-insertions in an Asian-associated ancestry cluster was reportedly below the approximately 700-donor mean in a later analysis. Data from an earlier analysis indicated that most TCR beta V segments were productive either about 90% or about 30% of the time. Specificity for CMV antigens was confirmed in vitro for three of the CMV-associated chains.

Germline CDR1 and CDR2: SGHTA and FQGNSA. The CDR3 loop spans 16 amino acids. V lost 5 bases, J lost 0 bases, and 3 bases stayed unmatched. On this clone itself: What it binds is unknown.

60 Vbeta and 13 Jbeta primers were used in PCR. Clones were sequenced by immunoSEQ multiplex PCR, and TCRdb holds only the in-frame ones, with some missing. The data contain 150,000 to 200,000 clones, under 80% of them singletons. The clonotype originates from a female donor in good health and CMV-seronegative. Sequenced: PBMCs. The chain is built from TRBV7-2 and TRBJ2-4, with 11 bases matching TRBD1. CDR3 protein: CASSPGQGVAKNIQYF. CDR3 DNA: TGTGCCAGCAGCCCGGGACAGGGGGTAGCCAAAAACATTCAGTACTTC.